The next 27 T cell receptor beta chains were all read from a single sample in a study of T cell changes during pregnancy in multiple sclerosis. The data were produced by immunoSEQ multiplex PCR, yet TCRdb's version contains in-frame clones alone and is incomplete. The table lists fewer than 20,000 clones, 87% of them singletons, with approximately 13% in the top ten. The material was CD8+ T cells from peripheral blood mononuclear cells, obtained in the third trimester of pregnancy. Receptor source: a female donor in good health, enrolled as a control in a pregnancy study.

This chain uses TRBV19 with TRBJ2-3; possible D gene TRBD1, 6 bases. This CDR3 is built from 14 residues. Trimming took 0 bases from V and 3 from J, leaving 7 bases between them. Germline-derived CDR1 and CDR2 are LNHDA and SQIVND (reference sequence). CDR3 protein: CASSIDQGTDTQYF. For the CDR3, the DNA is TGTGCCAGTAGTATAGATCAGGGGACAGATACGCAGTATTTT.

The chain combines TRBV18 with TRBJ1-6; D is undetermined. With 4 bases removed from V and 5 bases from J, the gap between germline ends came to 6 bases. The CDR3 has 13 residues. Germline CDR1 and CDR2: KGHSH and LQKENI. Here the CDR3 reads CASSRSHNSPLHF. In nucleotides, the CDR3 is TGTGCCAGCTCACGTTCTCATAATTCACCCCTCCACTTT.

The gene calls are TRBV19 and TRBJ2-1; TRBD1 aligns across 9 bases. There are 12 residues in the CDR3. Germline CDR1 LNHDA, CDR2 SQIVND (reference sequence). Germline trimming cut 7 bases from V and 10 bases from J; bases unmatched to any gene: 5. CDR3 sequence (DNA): TGTGCCAGTAAACAGGGGGCAGACGAGCAGTTCTTC. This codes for CASKQGADEQFF.

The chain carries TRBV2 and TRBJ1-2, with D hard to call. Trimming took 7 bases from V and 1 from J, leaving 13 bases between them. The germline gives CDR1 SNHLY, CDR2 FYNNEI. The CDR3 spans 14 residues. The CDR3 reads CASTHITVNYGYTF. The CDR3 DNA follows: TGTGCCAGCACCCACATAACAGTTAACTATGGCTACACCTTC.

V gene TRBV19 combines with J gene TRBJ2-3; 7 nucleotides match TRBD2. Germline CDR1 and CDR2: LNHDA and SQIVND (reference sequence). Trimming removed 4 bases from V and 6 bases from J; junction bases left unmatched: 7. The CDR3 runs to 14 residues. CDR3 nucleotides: TGTGCCAGTAGTACCAACGGACTAGACGATACGCAGTATTTT. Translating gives CASSTNGLDDTQYF.

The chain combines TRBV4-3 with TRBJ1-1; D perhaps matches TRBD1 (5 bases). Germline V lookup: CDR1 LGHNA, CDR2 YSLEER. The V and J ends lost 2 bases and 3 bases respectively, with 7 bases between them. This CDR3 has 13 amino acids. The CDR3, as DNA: TGCGCCAGCAGCCAACAGGGTCACACTGAAGCTTTCTTT. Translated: CASSQQGHTEAFF.

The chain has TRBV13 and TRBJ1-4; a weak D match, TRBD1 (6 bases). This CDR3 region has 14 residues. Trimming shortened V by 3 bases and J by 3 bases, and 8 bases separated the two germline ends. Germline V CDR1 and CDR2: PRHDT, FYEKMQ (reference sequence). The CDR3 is CASSLSGANEKLFF. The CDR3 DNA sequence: TGTGCCAGCAGCTTGTCAGGGGCTAATGAAAAACTGTTTTTT.

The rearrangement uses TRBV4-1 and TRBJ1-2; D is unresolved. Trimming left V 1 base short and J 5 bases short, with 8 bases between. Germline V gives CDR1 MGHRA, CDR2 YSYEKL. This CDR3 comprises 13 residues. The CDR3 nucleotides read TGCGCCAGCAGCCAAGGTCGGAGATATGGCTACACCTTC. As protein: CASSQGRRYGYTF.

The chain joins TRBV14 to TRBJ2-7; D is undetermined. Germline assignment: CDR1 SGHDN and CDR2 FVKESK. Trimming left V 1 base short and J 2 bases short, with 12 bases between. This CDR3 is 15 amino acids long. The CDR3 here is CASSQVYRVAYEQYF. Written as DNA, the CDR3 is TGTGCCAGCAGCCAAGTTTATCGGGTCGCCTACGAGCAGTACTTC.

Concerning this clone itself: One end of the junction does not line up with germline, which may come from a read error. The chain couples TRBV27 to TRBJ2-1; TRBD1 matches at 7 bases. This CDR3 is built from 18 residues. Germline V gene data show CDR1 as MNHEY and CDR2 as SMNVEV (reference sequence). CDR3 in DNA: TGTGCCAGCGGTTTCCTGACGCCCCGGGACAGCTCCTACAATGAGCAGTTCTTC. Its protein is CASGFLTPRDSSYNEQFF.

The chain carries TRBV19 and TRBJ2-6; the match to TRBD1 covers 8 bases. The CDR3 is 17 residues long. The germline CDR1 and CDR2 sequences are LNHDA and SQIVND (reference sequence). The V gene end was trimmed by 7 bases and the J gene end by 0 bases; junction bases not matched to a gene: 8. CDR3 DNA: TGTGCCAGTAACCCGGGACAGGAACCCTCTGGGGCCAACGTCCTGACTTTC. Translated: CASNPGQEPSGANVLTF.

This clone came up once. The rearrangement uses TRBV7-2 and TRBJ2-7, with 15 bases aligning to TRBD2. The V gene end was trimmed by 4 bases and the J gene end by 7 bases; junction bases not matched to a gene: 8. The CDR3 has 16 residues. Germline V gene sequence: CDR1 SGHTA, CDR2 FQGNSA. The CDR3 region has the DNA TGTGCCAGCAGCTGGGGACTAGCGGGGGGCACCCGGGAGCAGTACTTC. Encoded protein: CASSWGLAGGTREQYF.

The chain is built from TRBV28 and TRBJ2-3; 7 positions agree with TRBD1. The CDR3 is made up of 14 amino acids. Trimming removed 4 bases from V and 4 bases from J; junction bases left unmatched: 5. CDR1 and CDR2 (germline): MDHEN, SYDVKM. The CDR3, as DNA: TGTGCCAGCAGTTCGGCAGGGGGAGCAGATACGCAGTATTTT. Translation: CASSSAGGADTQYF.

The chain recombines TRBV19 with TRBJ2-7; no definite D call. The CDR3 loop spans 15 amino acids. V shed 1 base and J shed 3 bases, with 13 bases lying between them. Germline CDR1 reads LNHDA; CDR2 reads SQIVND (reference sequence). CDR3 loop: CASSIAGRHDYEQYF. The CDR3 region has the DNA TGTGCCAGTAGTATAGCCGGCAGACACGACTACGAGCAGTACTTC.

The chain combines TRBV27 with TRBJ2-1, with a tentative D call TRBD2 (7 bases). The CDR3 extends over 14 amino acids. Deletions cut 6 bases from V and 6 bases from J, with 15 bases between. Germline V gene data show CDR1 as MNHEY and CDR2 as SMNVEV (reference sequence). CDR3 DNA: TGTGCCAGCAGGGTGGGGGGGCTAACCAATGAGCAGTTCTTC. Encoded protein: CASRVGGLTNEQFF.

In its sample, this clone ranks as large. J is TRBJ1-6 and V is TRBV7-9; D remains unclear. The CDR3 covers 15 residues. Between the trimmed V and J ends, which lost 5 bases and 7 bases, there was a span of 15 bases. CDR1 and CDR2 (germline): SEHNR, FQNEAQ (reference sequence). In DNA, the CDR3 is TGTGCCAGCAGCCTCGTAGAACGGAGAAATTCACCCCTCCACTTT. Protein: CASSLVERRNSPLHF.

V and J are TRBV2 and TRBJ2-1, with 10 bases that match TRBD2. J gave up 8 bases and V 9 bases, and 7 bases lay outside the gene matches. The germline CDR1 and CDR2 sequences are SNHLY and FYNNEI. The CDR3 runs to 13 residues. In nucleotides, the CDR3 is TGTGCCAGTACTAGCGGGGAGTCCTATGAGCAGTTCTTC. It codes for CASTSGESYEQFF. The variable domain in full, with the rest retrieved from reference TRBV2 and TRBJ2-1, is EPEVTQTPSHQVTQMGQEVILRCVPISNHLYFYWYRQILGQKVEFLVSFYNNEISEKSEIFDDQFSVERPDGSNFTLKIRSTKLEDSAMYFCASTSGESYEQFFGPGTRLTVL.

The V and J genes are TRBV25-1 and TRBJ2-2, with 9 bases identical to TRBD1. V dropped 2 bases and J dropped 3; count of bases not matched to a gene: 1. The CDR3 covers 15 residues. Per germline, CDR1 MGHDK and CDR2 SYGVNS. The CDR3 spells CASSERDRDTGELFF. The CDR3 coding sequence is TGTGCCAGCAGTGAACGGGACAGGGACACCGGGGAGCTGTTTTTT.

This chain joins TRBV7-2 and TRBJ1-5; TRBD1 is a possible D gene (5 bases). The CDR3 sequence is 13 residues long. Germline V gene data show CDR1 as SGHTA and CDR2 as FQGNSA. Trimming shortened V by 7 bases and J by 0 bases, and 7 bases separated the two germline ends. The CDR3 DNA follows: TGTGCCAGCACACAGGATAGCAATCAGCCCCAGCATTTT. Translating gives CASTQDSNQPQHF.

Written as DNA, the CDR3 is TGTGCCAGCAGCTTAGCGGGAGAGTTTATCAATGAGCAGTTCTTC. This codes for CASSLAGEFINEQFF. The genes are TRBV7-8 and TRBJ2-1, with a tentative D call TRBD2 (5 bases). The V end was cut by 0 bases, the J end by 6 bases, with 12 bases between. Germline V CDR1 and CDR2: SGHVS, FQNEAQ. There are 15 residues in the CDR3.

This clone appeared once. The CDR3: CASSLQQNTEAFF. The CDR3, as DNA: TGTGCCAGCAGCCTCCAACAGAACACTGAAGCTTTCTTT. The gene calls are TRBV6-5 and TRBJ1-1; no definite D call. This CDR3 has 13 amino acids. Per the germline V gene, CDR1 is MNHEY and CDR2 is SVGAGI. V was trimmed by 6 bases and J by 1 base, leaving 9 bases between them.

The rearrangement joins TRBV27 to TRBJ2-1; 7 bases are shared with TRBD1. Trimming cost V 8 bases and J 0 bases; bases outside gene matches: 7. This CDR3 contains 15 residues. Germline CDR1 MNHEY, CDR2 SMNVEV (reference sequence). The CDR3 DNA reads TGTGCCAGCCTAGGGGGCGTAGGCTCCTACAATGAGCAGTTCTTC. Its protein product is CASLGGVGSYNEQFF.

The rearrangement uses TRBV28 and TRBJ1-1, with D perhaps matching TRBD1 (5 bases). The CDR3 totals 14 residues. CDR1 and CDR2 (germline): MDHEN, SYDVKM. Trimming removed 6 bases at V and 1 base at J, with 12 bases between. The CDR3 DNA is TGTGCCAGCAGCCTCAGGGAGGAGAACACTGAAGCTTTCTTT. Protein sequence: CASSLREENTEAFF.

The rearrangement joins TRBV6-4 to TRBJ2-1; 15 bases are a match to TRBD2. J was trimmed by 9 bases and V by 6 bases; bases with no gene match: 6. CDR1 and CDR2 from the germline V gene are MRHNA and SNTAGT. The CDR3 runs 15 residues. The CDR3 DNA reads TGTGCCAGCAGCGAAGGGACTAGCGGGGGGCGTGAGCAGTTCTTC. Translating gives CASSEGTSGGREQFF.

The CDR3 here is CASSYRTGEGYEQYF. CDR3 nucleotide sequence: TGTGCCAGCAGCTACCGGACAGGGGAGGGTTACGAGCAGTACTTC. This chain connects TRBV5-8 to TRBJ2-7; the match to TRBD1 covers 9 bases. The ends lost 3 bases at V and 4 bases at J; junction bases unmatched: 8. Germline CDR1 SGHTS, CDR2 YDEGEE. CDR3 length: 15 residues. The variable domain in full, with the rest retrieved from reference TRBV5-8 and TRBJ2-7, is EAGVTQSPTHLIKTRGQQATLRCSPISGHTSVYWYQQALGLGLQFLLWYDEGEERNRGNFPPRFSGRQFPNYSSELNVNALELEDSALYLCASSYRTGEGYEQYFGPGTRLTVT.

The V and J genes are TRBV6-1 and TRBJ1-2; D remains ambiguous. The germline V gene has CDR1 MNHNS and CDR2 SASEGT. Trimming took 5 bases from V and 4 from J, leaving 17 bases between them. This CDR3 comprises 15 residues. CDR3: CASSPPSDNPYGYTF. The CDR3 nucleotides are TGTGCCAGCAGTCCCCCCTCCGACAACCCCTATGGCTACACCTTC.

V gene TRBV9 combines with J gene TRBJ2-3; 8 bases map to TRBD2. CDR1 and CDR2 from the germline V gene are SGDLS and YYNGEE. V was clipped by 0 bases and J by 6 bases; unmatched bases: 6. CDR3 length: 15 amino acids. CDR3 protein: CASSVEGLVLDTQYF. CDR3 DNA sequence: TGTGCCAGCAGCGTAGAGGGACTAGTGCTGGATACGCAGTATTTT.